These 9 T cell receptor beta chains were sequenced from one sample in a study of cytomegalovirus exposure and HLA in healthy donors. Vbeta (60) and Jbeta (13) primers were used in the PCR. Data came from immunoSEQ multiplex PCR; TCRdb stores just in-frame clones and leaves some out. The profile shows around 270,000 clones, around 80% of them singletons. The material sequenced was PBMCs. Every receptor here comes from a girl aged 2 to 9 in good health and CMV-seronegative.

The CDR3 spells CASSLRPHDWSADNEKLFF. The CDR3 DNA reads as TGCGCCAGCAGCCTAAGGCCCCACGACTGGTCTGCAGATAATGAAAAACTGTTTTTT. The chain joins TRBV4-1 to TRBJ1-4; D not certain. The CDR3 has 19 residues. V lost 4 bases to trimming and J lost 4 bases, with 25 bases between them. Germline V CDR1 and CDR2: MGHRA, YSYEKL.

The CDR3 loop reads CAWSLTGGKTGELFF. The CDR3 coding sequence is TGTGCCTGGAGTCTAACAGGGGGGAAGACCGGGGAGCTGTTTTTT. The chain links TRBV30 to TRBJ2-2; 8 bases map to TRBD1. CDR3 length equals 15 residues. CDR1 and CDR2 from the germline V gene are GTSNPN and SVGIG (reference sequence). The V gene end was trimmed by 2 bases and the J gene end by 5 bases; junction bases not matched to a gene: 7. The full variable domain, its missing parts supplied by reference TRBV30 and TRBJ2-2, is SQTIHQWPATLVQPVGSPLSLECTVEGTSNPNLYWYRQAAGRGLQLLFYSVGIGQISSEVPQNLSASRPQDRQFILSSKKLLLSDSGFYLCAWSLTGGKTGELFFGEGSRLTVL.

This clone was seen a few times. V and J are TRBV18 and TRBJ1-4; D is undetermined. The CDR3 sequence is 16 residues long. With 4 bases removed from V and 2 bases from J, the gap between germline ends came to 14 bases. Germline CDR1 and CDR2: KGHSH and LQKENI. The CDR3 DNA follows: TGTGCCAGCTCACAGCTATCCGGCGGCACTAATGAAAAACTGTTTTTT. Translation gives CASSQLSGGTNEKLFF.

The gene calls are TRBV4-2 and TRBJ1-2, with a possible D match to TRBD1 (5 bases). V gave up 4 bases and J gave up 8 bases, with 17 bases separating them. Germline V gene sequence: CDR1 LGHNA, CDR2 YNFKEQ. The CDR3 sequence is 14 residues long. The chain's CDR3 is CASSPINPGKGYTF. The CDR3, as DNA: TGTGCCAGCAGCCCGATAAACCCAGGGAAAGGCTACACCTTC.

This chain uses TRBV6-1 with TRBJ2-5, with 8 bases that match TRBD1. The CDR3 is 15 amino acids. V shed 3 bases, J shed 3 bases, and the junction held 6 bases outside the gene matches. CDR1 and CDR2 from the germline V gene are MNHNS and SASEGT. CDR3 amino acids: CASSDWGQEEETQYF. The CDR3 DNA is TGTGCCAGCAGTGATTGGGGACAGGAAGAAGAGACCCAGTACTTC.

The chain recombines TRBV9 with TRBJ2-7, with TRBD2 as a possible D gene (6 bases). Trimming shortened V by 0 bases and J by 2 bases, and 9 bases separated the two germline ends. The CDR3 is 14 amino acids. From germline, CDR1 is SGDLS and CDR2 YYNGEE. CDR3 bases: TGTGCCAGCAGCGTAGACGGGAGCGCCTACGAGCAGTACTTC. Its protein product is CASSVDGSAYEQYF. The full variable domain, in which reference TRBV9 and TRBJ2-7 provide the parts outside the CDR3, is DSGVTQTPKHLITATGQRVTLRCSPRSGDLSVYWYQQSLDQGLQFLIQYYNGEERAKGNILERFSAQQFPDLHSELNLSSLELGDSALYFCASSVDGSAYEQYFGPGTRLTVT.

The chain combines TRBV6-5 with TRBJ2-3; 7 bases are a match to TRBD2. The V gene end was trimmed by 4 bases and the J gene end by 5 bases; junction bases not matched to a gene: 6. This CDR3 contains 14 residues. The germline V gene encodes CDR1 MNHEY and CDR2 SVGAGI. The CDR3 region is CASSSRGVGDTQYF. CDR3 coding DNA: TGTGCCAGCAGTTCTCGGGGGGTTGGAGATACGCAGTATTTT.

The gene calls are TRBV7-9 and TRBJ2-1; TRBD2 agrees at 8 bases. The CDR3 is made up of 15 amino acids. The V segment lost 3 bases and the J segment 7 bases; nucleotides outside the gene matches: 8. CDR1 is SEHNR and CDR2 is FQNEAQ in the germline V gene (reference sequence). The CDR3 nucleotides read TGTGCCAGCAGCTTGGGACTAGGGGCCTCAAATGAGCAGTTCTTC. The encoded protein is CASSLGLGASNEQFF.

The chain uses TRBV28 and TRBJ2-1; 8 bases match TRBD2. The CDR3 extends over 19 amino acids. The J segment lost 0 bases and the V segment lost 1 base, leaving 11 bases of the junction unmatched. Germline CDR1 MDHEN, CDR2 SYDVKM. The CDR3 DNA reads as TGTGCCAGCAGTTTATTCCCGACTAGCGCCGAGAGCTCCTACAATGAGCAGTTCTTC. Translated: CASSLFPTSAESSYNEQFF.